A single sample is the source of the 32 T cell receptor beta chains below, sequenced in a study of shared clonotypes between healthy human individuals. Generated by immunoSEQ multiplex PCR, the TCRdb table keeps only in-frame clones and is missing some. This table has 2 million to 3 million clones, 93% appearing once. Sequenced: naive CD4+ T cells from PBMCs. Sample subset: CD45RA+ positively selected. These TCRs come from a man aged 18 to 29 in good health. Some clones in this sample may be carry-over from other donors' samples.

This chain uses TRBV28 with TRBJ1-2; D uncertain. From germline, CDR1 is MDHEN and CDR2 SYDVKM. Trimming pared 3 bases from V and 5 bases from J, leaving 19 bases between. There are 16 residues in the CDR3. This CDR3 is CASSLSALADGYGYTF. In nucleotides, the CDR3 is TGTGCCAGCAGTTTGTCGGCCCTAGCCGACGGTTATGGCTACACCTTC.

The V call is TRBV7-8, the J call TRBJ2-3; 7 bases fit TRBD2. Germline lookup yields CDR1 SGHVS and CDR2 FQNEAQ. The CDR3 has 17 residues. The V and J ends lost 2 bases and 2 bases, in that order; junction bases with no gene match: 10. The CDR3 sequence is CASSLRRELALTDTQYF. CDR3 in DNA: TGTGCCAGCAGCTTACGGCGAGAACTAGCGCTCACAGATACGCAGTATTTT.

V usage is TRBV19 and J usage is TRBJ2-7; 7 nucleotides line up with TRBD2. V dropped 10 bases and J dropped 4; count of bases not matched to a gene: 16. Per the germline V gene, CDR1 is LNHDA and CDR2 is SQIVND (reference sequence). This CDR3 has 15 residues. The CDR3 bases are TGTGCCACCAGAAGGCCTGGCGGGAGTCAATACGAGCAGTACTTC. Residues: CATRRPGGSQYEQYF.

V usage is TRBV18 and J usage is TRBJ2-7; D is possibly TRBD1 (6 bases). V was trimmed by 3 bases and J by 5 bases, leaving 17 bases between them. The length of the CDR3 is 15 residues. Germline CDR1 KGHSH, CDR2 LQKENI. The CDR3 region is CASSPTPAGANEQYF. In DNA form, the CDR3 reads TGTGCCAGCTCACCGACACCAGCAGGGGCCAACGAGCAGTACTTC.

The chain is built from TRBV19 and TRBJ1-1; perhaps TRBD1 as D (5 bases). The CDR3 sequence is 13 residues long. Germline values: CDR1 LNHDA, CDR2 SQIVND (reference sequence). V dropped 7 bases and J dropped 11 bases, with 20 bases sitting between them. This chain's CDR3 is CASTQPGGMSAFF. DNA of the CDR3: TGTGCCAGTACCCAACCCGGGGGGATGTCGGCTTTCTTT.

The chain joins TRBV5-4 to TRBJ2-7, with TRBD1 as a possible D gene (5 bases). Deletions cut 1 base from V and 6 bases from J, with 11 bases between. The CDR3 is 13 amino acids. Per germline, CDR1 SGHNT and CDR2 YYREEE (reference sequence). CDR3 amino acids: CASSLMARGEQYF. DNA of the CDR3: TGTGCCAGCAGCTTGATGGCTAGGGGCGAGCAGTACTTC.

This clone was detected once. The chain recombines TRBV5-4 with TRBJ2-7; D gene ambiguous. The CDR3 sequence is 12 residues long. V gave up 4 bases and J gave up 6 bases, with 11 bases separating them. Germline V lookup: CDR1 SGHNT, CDR2 YYREEE (reference sequence). The CDR3 spells CASSNTLGEQYF. The CDR3 DNA sequence: TGTGCCAGCAGCAATACCTTGGGCGAGCAGTACTTC. The complete variable domain, with remaining parts taken from reference TRBV5-4 and TRBJ2-7, reads ETGVTQSPTHLIKTRGQQVTLRCSSQSGHNTVSWYQQALGQGPQFIFQYYREEENGRGNFPPRFSGLQFPNYSSELNVNALELDDSALYLCASSNTLGEQYFGPGTRLTVT.

In its sample, this clone was seen once. The rearrangement uses TRBV11-2 and TRBJ2-7; D may be TRBD2 (5 bases). The germline V gene encodes CDR1 SGHAT and CDR2 FQNNGV. The ends were cut back, 4 bases at V and 4 bases at J, with 11 bases in the middle. This CDR3 comprises 13 residues. The CDR3 protein is CASSSLRGYEQYF. CDR3 nucleotide sequence: TGTGCCAGCAGCTCCCTCCGGGGATACGAGCAGTACTTC.

This chain uses TRBV7-2 with TRBJ2-1, with 15 bases identical to TRBD2. This CDR3 is built from 14 residues. The germline CDR1 and CDR2 sequences are SGHTA and FQGNSA. V shed 8 bases and J 8 bases; nucleotides not matched to a gene: 4. CDR3 sequence reads: CASSRTSGGDEQFF. In DNA, the CDR3 is TGTGCCAGCTCTAGGACTAGCGGGGGGGATGAGCAGTTCTTC.

The chain combines TRBV6-5 with TRBJ1-3; D ambiguous. The CDR3 is 16 amino acids. Germline V gene data show CDR1 as MNHEY and CDR2 as SVGAGI. The V end lost 2 bases, the J end lost 0 bases, and 11 bases lay between the germline ends. This CDR3 reads CASSYEAINSGNTIYF. Written as DNA, the CDR3 is TGTGCCAGCAGTTACGAGGCCATTAACTCTGGAAACACCATATATTTT.

V is TRBV7-9 and J is TRBJ1-3; TRBD1 might be the D (5 bases). The V and J ends lost 2 bases and 2 bases respectively, with 10 bases between them. There are 15 residues in the CDR3. CDR1 is SEHNR and CDR2 is FQNEAQ in the germline V gene (reference sequence). The CDR3 bases are TGTGCCAGCAGCTTACAGGGCGGACCTGGAAACACCATATATTTT. Its translation: CASSLQGGPGNTIYF.

CDR3 sequence: CASSPGTKGYTGELFF. The CDR3 DNA sequence: TGTGCCAGCAGTCCGGGCACAAAGGGTTACACCGGGGAGCTGTTTTTT. The rearrangement uses TRBV25-1 and TRBJ2-2; D uncertain. The CDR3 covers 16 residues. CDR1 MGHDK and CDR2 SYGVNS come from the germline V gene. V was trimmed by 5 bases and J by 3 bases, leaving 16 bases between them.

In regard to this clone: This specimen includes other DNA sequences encoding the same CDR3. The chain uses TRBV6-5 and TRBJ1-5; weak D call: TRBD1 (5 bases). In germline, CDR1 is MNHEY, CDR2 SVGAGI. The CDR3 consists of 14 residues. Trimming removed 6 bases at V and 2 bases at J, with 11 bases between. The CDR3 loop is CASRLGRGNQPQHF. The CDR3 coding sequence is TGTGCCAGCAGACTAGGCAGGGGCAATCAGCCCCAGCATTTT.

The J gene is TRBJ2-7, the V gene TRBV6-6; D uncertain. Germline V gene data show CDR1 as MNHNY and CDR2 as SVGAGI (reference sequence). Trimming left V 1 base short and J 3 bases short, with 10 bases between. This CDR3 contains 14 residues. This CDR3 is CASSYYDGNYEQYF. The CDR3 DNA follows: TGTGCCAGCAGTTACTACGACGGTAACTACGAGCAGTACTTC.

V is TRBV6-5 and J is TRBJ1-1; 9 positions match TRBD1. V gave up 6 bases and J gave up 6 bases; unmatched junction bases: 8. CDR3 length: 14 amino acids. Germline V lookup: CDR1 MNHEY, CDR2 SVGAGI. The CDR3 loop is CASRRDRGGPEAFF. CDR3 sequence (DNA): TGTGCCAGCAGGCGCGACAGGGGGGGGCCTGAAGCTTTCTTT.

The chain links TRBV6-1 to TRBJ2-7; the match to TRBD1 covers 8 bases. The V gene's germline CDR1 is MNHNS and CDR2 SASEGT. CDR3 length: 13 amino acids. The V segment lost 7 bases and the J segment 6 bases; nucleotides outside the gene matches: 8. The CDR3: CASNDRDRFEQYF. CDR3 DNA sequence: TGTGCCAGCAACGACCGGGACAGGTTCGAGCAGTACTTC.

The chain is built from TRBV11-2 and TRBJ2-5, with D hard to call. Germline loops: CDR1 SGHAT, CDR2 FQNNGV. This CDR3 has 14 amino acids. The V and J ends lost 2 bases and 1 base respectively, with 8 bases between them. The DNA for the CDR3 is TGTGCCAGCAGCTTACGACACGCCCAAGAGACCCAGTACTTC. Protein: CASSLRHAQETQYF. Complete variable domain (other parts from reference TRBV11-2 and TRBJ2-5): EAGVAQSPRYKIIEKRQSVAFWCNPISGHATLYWYQQILGQGPKLLIQFQNNGVVDDSQLPKDRFSAERLKGVDSTLKIQPAKLEDSAVYLCASSLRHAQETQYFGPGTRLLVL.

The CDR3 nucleotides read TGTGCCAGCAGCTTAGGTTTTGGGTTTCGGACAGTCAACGCCGGGGAGCTGTTTTTT. Translation gives CASSLGFGFRTVNAGELFF. The gene calls are TRBV7-9 and TRBJ2-2, with D perhaps matching TRBD1 (6 bases). The CDR3 totals 19 residues. V lost 1 base and J lost 6, with 24 bases in between. Germline CDR1 is SEHNR and CDR2 is FQNEAQ (reference sequence).

This chain links TRBV19 with TRBJ2-5; 7 nucleotides line up with TRBD2. The germline gives CDR1 LNHDA, CDR2 SQIVND (reference sequence). The V segment lost 6 bases and the J segment 6 bases; nucleotides outside the gene matches: 10. The CDR3 sequence is 14 residues long. The DNA of the CDR3 is TGTGCCAGTAGGACTAGCCCATTATCACAGACCCAGTACTTC. Its protein product is CASRTSPLSQTQYF.

The rearrangement links TRBV5-6 to TRBJ2-1; D is unclear. CDR1 is SGHDT, CDR2 YYEEEE, per germline. Trimming pared 4 bases from V and 3 bases from J, leaving 2 bases between. The CDR3 consists of 11 residues. CDR3 residues: CASSNYNEQFF. CDR3 coding DNA: TGTGCCAGCAGCAACTACAATGAGCAGTTCTTC. Full variable domain (missing parts from reference TRBV5-6 and TRBJ2-1): DAGVTQSPTHLIKTRGQQVTLRCSPKSGHDTVSWYQQALGQGPQFIFQYYEEEERQRGNFPDRFSGHQFPNYSSELNVNALLLGDSALYLCASSNYNEQFFGPGTRLTVL.

V is TRBV15 and J is TRBJ1-2; D ambiguous. CDR1 is LNHNV and CDR2 is YYDKDF in the germline V gene (reference sequence). This CDR3 region has 12 residues. V lost 0 bases and J lost 4, with 3 bases in between. CDR3: CATSRDAYGYTF. The CDR3 DNA reads as TGTGCCACCAGCAGAGATGCCTATGGCTACACCTTC.

V and J are TRBV5-1 and TRBJ2-6, with unresolved D. CDR1 and CDR2 (germline): SGHRS, YFSETQ. V was shortened by 8 bases and J by 2 bases, with 8 bases between the two germline ends. The length of the CDR3 is 13 residues. In nucleotides, the CDR3 is TGCGCCAGTTTCATCCCTGGGGCCAACGTCCTGACTTTC. Protein: CASFIPGANVLTF. The complete variable domain, with remaining parts taken from reference TRBV5-1 and TRBJ2-6, reads KAGVTQTPRYLIKTRGQQVTLSCSPISGHRSVSWYQQTPGQGLQFLFEYFSETQRNKGNFPGRFSGRQFSNSRSEMNVSTLELGDSALYLCASFIPGANVLTFGAGSRLTVL.

V is TRBV18 and J is TRBJ1-4; 7 bases fit TRBD1. In germline, CDR1 is KGHSH, CDR2 LQKENI. Trimming cost V 4 bases and J 6 bases; bases outside gene matches: 5. The CDR3 is 14 residues long. The CDR3 here is CASSRGQRYEKLFF. The DNA for the CDR3 is TGTGCCAGCTCACGGGGACAGAGATATGAAAAACTGTTTTTT.

This clone was picked up a small number of times. The junction does not match germline at one end; this may be a read error. J is TRBJ1-1 and V is TRBV7-9, with D uncertain. The CDR3 runs 12 residues. Germline V gives CDR1 SEHNR, CDR2 FQNEAQ (reference sequence). CDR3 nucleotides: TGTGCCAGCAGCTCCGATGTCGAGACACGGACTTTT. Translated, it gives CASSSDVETRTF.

This rearrangement joins TRBV19 to TRBJ2-3; 12 bases match TRBD2. The CDR3 totals 17 residues. Trimming cost V 4 bases and J 3 bases; bases outside gene matches: 8. CDR1 and CDR2 from the germline V gene are LNHDA and SQIVND (reference sequence). CDR3 in DNA: TGTGCCAGTAGTACGAGACTAGCGGGAGAAAAGACAGATACGCAGTATTTT. As protein: CASSTRLAGEKTDTQYF.

This sequence joins TRBV18 and TRBJ2-1; maybe TRBD2 (6 bases). The CDR3 length is 15 residues. Germline assignment: CDR1 KGHSH and CDR2 LQKENI. V was pared by 3 bases and J by 6 bases, with 15 bases between. CDR3 sequence reads: CASSPPSGGSNEQFF. The CDR3 DNA sequence: TGTGCCAGCTCACCCCCATCCGGGGGTAGCAATGAGCAGTTCTTC.

The chain links TRBV7-9 to TRBJ2-1; 12 bases match TRBD2. The length of the CDR3 is 15 residues. Germline lookup yields CDR1 SEHNR and CDR2 FQNEAQ (reference sequence). Germline trimming cut 5 bases from V and 8 bases from J; bases unmatched to any gene: 7. CDR3 sequence reads: CASSPTSGRIDEQFF. DNA for the CDR3: TGTGCCAGCAGCCCAACTAGCGGGAGGATCGATGAGCAGTTCTTC.

CDR3 coding DNA: TGTGCCAGCAGCTTAAGGGAGCAGTACTTC. Encoded protein: CASSLREQYF. This sequence joins TRBV7-3 and TRBJ2-7; D uncertain. V shed 1 base and J shed 7 bases, with 2 bases lying between them. The CDR3 is 10 residues long. Germline CDR1 and CDR2: SGHTA and FQGTGA.

CDR3 coding DNA: TGCGCCAGCAGCACGACTAGCGGGAGGTTTTACGAGCAGTACTTC. It yields the protein CASSTTSGRFYEQYF. V and J are TRBV5-1 and TRBJ2-7; TRBD2 matches 13 bases. The CDR3 spans 15 residues. The junction had 5 bases not matched to a gene; V was cut back by 4 bases and J by 4 bases. From germline, CDR1 is SGHRS and CDR2 YFSETQ.

The gene calls are TRBV7-2 and TRBJ1-2, with 11 positions matching TRBD1. The CDR3 spans 14 residues. The germline CDR1 and CDR2 sequences are SGHTA and FQGNSA. V dropped 5 bases and J dropped 8; count of bases not matched to a gene: 7. CDR3 residues: CASSPGQGAIGYTF. The DNA for the CDR3 is TGTGCCAGCAGCCCTGGACAGGGGGCGATAGGCTACACCTTC. The full variable domain, completed using reference TRBV7-2 and TRBJ1-2, is GAGVSQSPSNKVTEKGKDVELRCDPISGHTALYWYRQSLGQGLEFLIYFQGNSAPDKSGLPSDRFSAERTGGSVSTLTIQRTQQEDSAVYLCASSPGQGAIGYTFGSGTRLTVV.

The J gene is TRBJ2-1, the V gene TRBV7-3; 16 bases line up with TRBD2. This CDR3 is built from 17 residues. Germline-derived CDR1 and CDR2 are SGHTA and FQGTGA. J gave up 6 bases and V 2 bases, and 4 bases lay outside the gene matches. CDR3 nucleotide sequence: TGTGCCAGCAGCTTAGGGACTAGCGGGAGGGAGGGCAATGAGCAGTTCTTC. It translates to CASSLGTSGREGNEQFF. The full variable domain, with the rest looked up from reference TRBV7-3 and TRBJ2-1, is GAGVSQTPSNKVTEKGKYVELRCDPISGHTALYWYRQSLGQGPEFLIYFQGTGAADDSGLPNDRFFAVRPEGSVSTLKIQRTERGDSAVYLCASSLGTSGREGNEQFFGPGTRLTVL.

This sequence joins TRBV2 and TRBJ2-3; D not certain. CDR3 length: 13 amino acids. The germline CDR1 and CDR2 sequences are SNHLY and FYNNEI. V was trimmed by 8 bases and J by 2 bases, leaving 11 bases between them. The CDR3 reads CASGAELTDTQYF. CDR3 bases: TGTGCCAGCGGCGCGGAACTCACAGATACGCAGTATTTT. Complete variable domain (other parts from reference TRBV2 and TRBJ2-3): EPEVTQTPSHQVTQMGQEVILRCVPISNHLYFYWYRQILGQKVEFLVSFYNNEISEKSEIFDDQFSVERPDGSNFTLKIRSTKLEDSAMYFCASGAELTDTQYFGPGTRLTVL.